This T cell receptor beta chain stems from a study of CD8 T cells in Susac syndrome. Turning to the study itself: Among the sequenced Susac syndrome patients, roughly six had active disease while under ten were in remission. Study-level results: The total CD8+ repertoires yielded sixteen Susac-specific public clones and the CD8+ TEMRA repertoires yielded roughly five.

This CDR3 is 16 amino acids long. Germline CDR1 and CDR2: SSHAT and FNYEAQ (reference sequence). RNA, at roughly 0.45 to 1 ug, was reverse transcribed with random hexamers. Across 54 Vbeta and 13 Jbeta, immunoSEQ multiplex PCR amplified TCR beta CDR3. TCRdb passed the immunoSEQ multiplex PCR reads through MiXCR, listing each CDR3 protein once. The repertoire holds some 130,000 distinct CDR3 sequences, with about 95% as singletons. Turning to this clonotype: The target antigen is unknown. At one boundary the junction diverges from the germline segment, which might be a read error.

The authors sequenced TCR beta from blood CD8+ and CD4+ T cells. The chain recombines TRBV7-7 with TRBJ2-1; 10 bases are a match to TRBD1. The TCR was taken from a human donor with Susac syndrome. The specimen sequenced was CD8+ T cells from PBMCs. CDR3 coding DNA: TGTGCTAGCAGCCGAACTTGGGGGACAGGGGTGGATGAGCAGTTCTTC. Encoded protein: CASSRTWGTGVDEQFF. The entire variable domain, with the rest obtained from reference TRBV7-7 and TRBJ2-1, is as follows: GAGVSQSPRYKVTKRGQDVTLRCDPISSHATLYWYQQALGQGPEFLTYFNYEAQPDKSGLPSDRFSAERPEGSISTLTIQRTEQRDSAMYRCASSRTWGTGVDEQFFGPGTRLTVL.